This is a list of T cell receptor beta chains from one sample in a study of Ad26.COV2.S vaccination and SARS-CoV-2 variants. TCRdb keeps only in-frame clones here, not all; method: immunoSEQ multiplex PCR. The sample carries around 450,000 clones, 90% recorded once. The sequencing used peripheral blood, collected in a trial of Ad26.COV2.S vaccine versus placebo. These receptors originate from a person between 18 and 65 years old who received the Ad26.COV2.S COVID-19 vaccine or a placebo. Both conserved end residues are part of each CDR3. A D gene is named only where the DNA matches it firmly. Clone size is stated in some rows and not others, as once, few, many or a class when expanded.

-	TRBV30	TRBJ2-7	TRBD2	TGTGCCTGGAGATTAGCGGGAGCTAGTTACGAGCAGTACTTC	CAWRLAGASYEQYF
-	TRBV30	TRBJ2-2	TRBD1	TGTGCCTGGAGTGGGTTTGAGTCGGACAGGGGGCTGACCGGGGAGCTGTTTTTT	CAWSGFESDRGLTGELFF
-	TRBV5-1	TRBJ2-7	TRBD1	TGCGCCAGCAGGGGACAGGTGTCCGACGAGCAGTACTTC	CASRGQVSDEQYF
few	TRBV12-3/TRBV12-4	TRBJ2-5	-	TGTGCCAGCAGTACCGGACAGCAAGAGACCCAGTACTTC	CASSTGQQETQYF
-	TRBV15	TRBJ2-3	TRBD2	TGTGCCACCAGCAGCGACCACGTGTCGGGAGGCCAAAGCACAGATACGCAGTATTTT	CATSSDHVSGGQSTDTQYF
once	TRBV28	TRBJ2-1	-	TGTGCCAGCAGTTTACGAGACCATGAGCAGTTCTTC	CASSLRDHEQFF
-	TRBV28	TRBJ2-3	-	TGTGCCAGCAGTCCCCCGGGTCGAAACACAGATACGCAGTATTTT	CASSPPGRNTDTQYF
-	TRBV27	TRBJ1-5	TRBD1	TGTGCCAGCAGTTCCCAGGGGGATCAGCCCCAGCATTTT	CASSSQGDQPQHF
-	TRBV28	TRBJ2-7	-	TGTGCCAGCAACCCGGGTGATTCCTACGAGCAGTACTTC	CASNPGDSYEQYF
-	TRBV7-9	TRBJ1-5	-	TGTGCCAGCAGCCCGGTGGATCAGCCCCAGCATTTT	CASSPVDQPQHF
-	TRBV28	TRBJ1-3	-	TGTGCCAGCAGTCCCCACTCGTCGGGAGATGGAAACACCATATATTTT	CASSPHSSGDGNTIYF
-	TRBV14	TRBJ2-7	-	TGTGCCAGCAGCCAAGTCTTAGGGGGAGAGCAGTACTTC	CASSQVLGGEQYF
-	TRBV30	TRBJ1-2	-	TGTGCCTGGAGTTTTAGGGCCTGGAGGAACTATGGCTACACCTTC	CAWSFRAWRNYGYTF
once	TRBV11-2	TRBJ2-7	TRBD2	TGTGCCAGCAGCCCGGGGGGCGAGCAGTACTTC	CASSPGGEQYF
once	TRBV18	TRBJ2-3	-	TGTGCCAGCTCACAGATACTATCCACAGATACGCAGTATTTT	CASSQILSTDTQYF
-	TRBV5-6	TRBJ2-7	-	TGTGCCAGCAGCTTGTGGGGTGGCCCCGGGTACTTC	CASSLWGGPGYF
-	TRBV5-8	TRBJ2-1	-	TGTGCCAGCAGCTTGGGGGAGCGGGCCCCCCCTGAGCAGTTCTTC	CASSLGERAPPEQFF
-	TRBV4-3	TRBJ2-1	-	TGCGCCAGCAGCCAAAATTTCGTCCGGGAACCCCCTCCTTTAGATGAGCAGTTCTTC	CASSQNFVREPPPLDEQFF
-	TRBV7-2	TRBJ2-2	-	TGTGCCAGCAGCCTACGGACGGCCGGGGAGCTGTTTTTT	CASSLRTAGELFF
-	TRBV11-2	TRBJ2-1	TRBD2	TGTGCCAGCACGGGACTAGCGGGAGTGCTTGAGCAGTTCTTC	CASTGLAGVLEQFF
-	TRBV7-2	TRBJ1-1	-	TGTGCCAGCAGCCCGGGACAGAACACTGAAGCTTTCTTT	CASSPGQNTEAFF
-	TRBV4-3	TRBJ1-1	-	TGCGCCAGCAGCCAAGGCAGGGGACTCAGGGACACTGAAGCTTTCTTT	CASSQGRGLRDTEAFF
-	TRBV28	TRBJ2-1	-	TGTGCCAGCAGTTTTGCAGGGGAGAACAATGAGCAGTTCTTC	CASSFAGENNEQFF
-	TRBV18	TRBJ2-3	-	TGTGCCAGCTCACCATTGGCGCCCGTGGCAGATACGCAGTATTTT	CASSPLAPVADTQYF
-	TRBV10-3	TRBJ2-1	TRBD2	TGTGCCATCAGTGAGTCTGGACTAGCCAATGAGCAGTTCTTC	CAISESGLANEQFF
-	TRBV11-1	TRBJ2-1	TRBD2	TGTGCCAGCAGCTCCGGAGCGGGAGTCGGTCATGAGCAGTTCTTC	CASSSGAGVGHEQFF
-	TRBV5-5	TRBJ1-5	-	TGTGCCAGCAGTCGTTCGGACGGTAGTCAGCCCCAGCATTTT	CASSRSDGSQPQHF